The following is a TCR beta chain sequence with its context. This sample is part of a study of blood T cell repertoires in COVID-19. Overall study context: Sample material is recorded as cDNA or gDNA derived from T cells, B-cell-depleted T cells, or PBMCs.

Assay used: immunoSEQ multiplex PCR; TCRdb lists only in-frame clones, some missing. The sample lists approximately 90,000 clones, 89% seen once, with more than 4.5% in the top ten. Germline loops: CDR1 SQVTM, CDR2 ANQGSEA. The V gene end was trimmed by 0 bases and the J gene end by 6 bases; junction bases not matched to a gene: 2. CDR3 length: 15 residues. The clonotype was recovered from a man aged 55 to 70 with COVID-19, enrolled during active disease. Sequencing was performed on peripheral blood. The rearrangement joins TRBV29-1 to TRBJ2-1, with TRBD2 identical over 13 bases. CDR3 residues: CSVEDGLAGVNEQFF. The CDR3 nucleotides read TGCAGCGTTGAAGATGGACTAGCGGGAGTCAATGAGCAGTTCTTC.